This TCR beta chain originates from a study of blood T cell repertoires in COVID-19. This clone was found once. Sequencing was performed with immunoSEQ multiplex PCR; in TCRdb, only in-frame clones are kept and a portion is missing. The sample includes some 250,000 clones, roughly 83% of them seen just once. The CDR3 covers 17 residues. Trimming cost V 3 bases and J 9 bases, with 25 bases left between them. Germline CDR1 reads SGHRS; CDR2 reads YFSETQ. V is TRBV5-1 and J is TRBJ1-5; D is undetermined. The sequence came from a man aged 40-50 years with acute or convalescent COVID-19. The sequenced sample was peripheral blood. CDR3 sequence (DNA): TGCGCCAGCAGCTGGTGGCCCCCAGTCAGAGGCAGTCTGCCCCAGCATTTT. Protein: CASSWWPPVRGSLPQHF.